This passage covers 8 T cell receptor beta chains from one sample sequenced in a study of T-cell reconstitution after alpha-beta-depleted transplantation in children. Construction of the TCRbeta library involved unique molecular identifiers. One entry per CDR3 protein results from TCRdb running MiXCR on the PCR reads. Among about 540,000 distinct CDR3 sequences listed, approximately 16% were seen once. The sample was PBMCs from the stem cell graft donor, taken from the stem cell graft. Source of these receptors: a human donor who donated a stem cell graft to a child with acute lymphoblastic leukemia.

This chain uses TRBV4-1 with TRBJ2-7, with no clear D. The CDR3 covers 13 residues. V lost 1 base and J lost 7, with 11 bases in between. Per the germline V gene, CDR1 is MGHRA and CDR2 is YSYEKL. The CDR3 sequence is CASSQVTRGEQYF. In DNA, the CDR3 is TGCGCCAGCAGCCAAGTTACCCGTGGGGAGCAGTACTTC.

The V call is TRBV5-1, the J call TRBJ1-5, with a weak D call TRBD1 (5 bases). With 0 bases removed from V and 0 bases from J, the gap between germline ends came to 22 bases. Germline CDR1 and CDR2: SGHRS and YFSETQ. This CDR3 is 20 amino acids long. The CDR3 DNA follows: TGCGCCAGCAGCTTGGAGGACGGGATACAGGAATGTTATAGCAATCAGCCCCAGCATTTT. Amino acids: CASSLEDGIQECYSNQPQHF.

This clonotype was observed a handful of times. CDR3 in amino acids: CSVSAGALANYGYTF. The CDR3 DNA follows: TGCAGCGTTTCGGCAGGGGCGCTCGCTAACTATGGCTACACCTTC. This sequence joins TRBV29-1 and TRBJ1-2, with a weak D call TRBD1 (6 bases). The germline gives CDR1 SQVTM, CDR2 ANQGSEA. CDR3 length equals 15 residues. V was shortened by 5 bases and J by 0 bases, with 16 bases between the two germline ends.

A few counts support this clonotype. The V and J genes are TRBV29-1 and TRBJ2-7; a possible D gene is TRBD1 (7 bases). CDR1 is SQVTM and CDR2 is ANQGSEA in the germline V gene. Trimming left V 5 bases short and J 1 base short, with 18 bases between. CDR3 length: 15 residues. The DNA for the CDR3 is TGCAGCGTTTGGGACAGCGGAGGGGGATCCTACGAGCAGTACTTC. It yields the protein CSVWDSGGGSYEQYF.

There are many counts of this clonotype. The DNA for the CDR3 is TGTGCCAGCAGCTTAAATAGGCGTTCAAACTATGGCTACACCTTC. This codes for CASSLNRRSNYGYTF. The chain combines TRBV7-2 with TRBJ1-2, with D uncertain. This CDR3 comprises 15 residues. Germline V gives CDR1 SGHTA, CDR2 FQGNSA. V lost 2 bases, J lost 2 bases, and 12 bases lay in between.

This clonotype turned up a few times. The CDR3 region has the DNA TGCAGCGGGATGGCGGGATTCGGAGATACGCAGTATTTT. Its protein product is CSGMAGFGDTQYF. The chain is built from TRBV29-1 and TRBJ2-3; a weak D match, TRBD2 (6 bases). The CDR3 spans 13 residues. From germline, CDR1 is SQVTM and CDR2 ANQGSEA. V lost 7 bases, J lost 5 bases, and 16 bases lay in between.

The gene calls are TRBV20-1 and TRBJ2-1; D unresolved. Germline V gene sequence: CDR1 DFQATT, CDR2 SNEGSKA (reference sequence). Trimming took 6 bases from V and 2 from J, leaving 14 bases between them. The CDR3 sequence is 14 residues long. The CDR3 bases are TGCAGTGCCGAGTCTCCAAGAACCTACAATGAGCAGTTCTTC. Translating it yields CSAESPRTYNEQFF.

The chain uses TRBV20-1 and TRBJ1-1; the D is unclear. The CDR3 has 9 residues. The V end was cut by 8 bases, the J end by 6 bases, with 7 bases between. Looked up from germline, CDR1 is DFQATT and CDR2 is SNEGSKA (reference sequence). The CDR3 bases are TGCAGTTGGGCCCCTGAAGCTTTCTTT. Its translation: CSWAPEAFF.